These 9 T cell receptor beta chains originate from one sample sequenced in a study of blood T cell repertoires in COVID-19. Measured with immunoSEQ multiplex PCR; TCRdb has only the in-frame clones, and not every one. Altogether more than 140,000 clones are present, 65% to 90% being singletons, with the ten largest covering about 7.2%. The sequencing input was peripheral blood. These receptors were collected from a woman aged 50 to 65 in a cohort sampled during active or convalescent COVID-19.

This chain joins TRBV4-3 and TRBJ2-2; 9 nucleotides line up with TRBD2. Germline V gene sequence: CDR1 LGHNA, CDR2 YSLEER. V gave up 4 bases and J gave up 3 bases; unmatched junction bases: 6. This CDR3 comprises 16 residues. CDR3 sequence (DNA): TGCGCCAGCAGCCGAGCCACTAGCGGGTACACCGGGGAGCTGTTTTTT. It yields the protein CASSRATSGYTGELFF.

The CDR3 nucleotides read TGTGCCAGCAGCTCGCACATGAACACTGAAGCTTTCTTT. It encodes CASSSHMNTEAFF. The J gene is TRBJ1-1, the V gene TRBV7-2; D not resolved. V lost 4 bases, J lost 0 bases, and 6 bases lay in between. CDR1 is SGHTA, CDR2 FQGNSA, per germline. The CDR3 is 13 residues long.

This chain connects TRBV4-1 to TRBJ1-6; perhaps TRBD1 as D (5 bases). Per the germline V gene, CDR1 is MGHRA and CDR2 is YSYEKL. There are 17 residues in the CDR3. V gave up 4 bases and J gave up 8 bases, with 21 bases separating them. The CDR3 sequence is CASSPGVWTRSDSPLHF. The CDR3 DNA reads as TGCGCCAGCAGCCCGGGGGTCTGGACACGGTCGGATTCACCCCTCCACTTT.

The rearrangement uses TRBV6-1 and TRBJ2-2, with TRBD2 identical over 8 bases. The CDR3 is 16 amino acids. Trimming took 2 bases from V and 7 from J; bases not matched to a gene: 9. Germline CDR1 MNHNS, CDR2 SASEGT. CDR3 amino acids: CASSERLAGPVGELFF. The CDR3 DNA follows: TGTGCCAGCAGTGAACGGCTAGCGGGTCCGGTCGGGGAGCTGTTTTTT.

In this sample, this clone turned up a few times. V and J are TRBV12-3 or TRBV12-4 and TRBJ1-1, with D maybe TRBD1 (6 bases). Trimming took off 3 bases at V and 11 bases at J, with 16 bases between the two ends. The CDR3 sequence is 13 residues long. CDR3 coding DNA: TGTGCCAGCAGTTTTCTCAGGGGAGGGGGGGCTTTCTTT. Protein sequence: CASSFLRGGGAFF.

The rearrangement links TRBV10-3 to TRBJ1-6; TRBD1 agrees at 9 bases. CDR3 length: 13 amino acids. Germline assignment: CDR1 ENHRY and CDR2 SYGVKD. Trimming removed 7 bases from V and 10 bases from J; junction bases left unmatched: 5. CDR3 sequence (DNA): TGTGCCATCATAGGACAGGGGTCCTCACCCCTCCACTTT. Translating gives CAIIGQGSSPLHF.

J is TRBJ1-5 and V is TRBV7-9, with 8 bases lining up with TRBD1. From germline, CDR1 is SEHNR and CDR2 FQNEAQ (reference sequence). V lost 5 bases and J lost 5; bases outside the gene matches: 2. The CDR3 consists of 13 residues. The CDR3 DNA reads TGTGCCAGCAGCAAACAGGGGGATCAGCCCCAGCATTTT. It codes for CASSKQGDQPQHF. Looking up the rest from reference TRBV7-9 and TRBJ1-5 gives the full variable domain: DTGVSQNPRHKITKRGQNVTFRCDPISEHNRLYWYRQTLGQGPEFLTYFQNEAQLEKSRLLSDRFSAERPKGSFSTLEIQRTEQGDSAMYLCASSKQGDQPQHFGDGTRLSIL.

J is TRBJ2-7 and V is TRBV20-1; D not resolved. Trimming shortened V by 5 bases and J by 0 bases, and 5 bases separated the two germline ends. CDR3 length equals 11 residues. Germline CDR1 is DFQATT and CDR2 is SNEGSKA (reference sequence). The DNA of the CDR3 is TGCAGTGCTCGGTTCTCCTACGAGCAGTACTTC. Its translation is CSARFSYEQYF.

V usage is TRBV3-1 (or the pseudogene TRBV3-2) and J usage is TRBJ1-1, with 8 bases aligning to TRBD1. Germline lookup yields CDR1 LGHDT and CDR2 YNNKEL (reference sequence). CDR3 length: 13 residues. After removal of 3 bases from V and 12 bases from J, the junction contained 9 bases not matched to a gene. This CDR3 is CASSHLSTGETFF. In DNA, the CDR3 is TGTGCCAGCAGCCATCTTTCGACAGGGGAAACTTTCTTT.